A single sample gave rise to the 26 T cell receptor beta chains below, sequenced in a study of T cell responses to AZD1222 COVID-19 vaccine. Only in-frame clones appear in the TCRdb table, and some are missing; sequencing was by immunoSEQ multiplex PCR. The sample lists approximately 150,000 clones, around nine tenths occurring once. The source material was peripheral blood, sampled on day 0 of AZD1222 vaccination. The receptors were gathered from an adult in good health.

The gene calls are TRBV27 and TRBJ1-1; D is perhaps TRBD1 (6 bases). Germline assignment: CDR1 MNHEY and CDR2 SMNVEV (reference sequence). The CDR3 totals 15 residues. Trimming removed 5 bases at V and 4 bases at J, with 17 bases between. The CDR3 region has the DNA TGTGCCAGCAGTCTTTCTCCGGGAGGGGGCACTGAAGCTTTCTTT. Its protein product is CASSLSPGGGTEAFF.

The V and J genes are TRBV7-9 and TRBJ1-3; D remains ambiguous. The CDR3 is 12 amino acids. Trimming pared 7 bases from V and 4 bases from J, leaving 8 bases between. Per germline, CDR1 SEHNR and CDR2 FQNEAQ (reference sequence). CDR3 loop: CASTPSGNTIYF. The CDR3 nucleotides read TGTGCCAGCACCCCCAGCGGAAACACCATATATTTT.

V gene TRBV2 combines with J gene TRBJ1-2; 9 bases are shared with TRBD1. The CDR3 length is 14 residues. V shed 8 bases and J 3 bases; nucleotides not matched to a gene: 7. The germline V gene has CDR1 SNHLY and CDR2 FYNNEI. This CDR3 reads CASEEGDRDYGYTF. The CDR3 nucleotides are TGTGCCAGCGAGGAAGGGGACAGGGACTATGGCTACACCTTC.

The CDR3 region has the DNA TGCAGTACGATTCCGAACACTGAAGCTTTCTTT. Its translation is CSTIPNTEAFF. V gene TRBV20-1 combines with J gene TRBJ1-1, with D unclear. V was trimmed by 8 bases and J by 1 base, leaving 8 bases between them. The CDR3 is 11 amino acids. CDR1 and CDR2 from the germline V gene are DFQATT and SNEGSKA (reference sequence).

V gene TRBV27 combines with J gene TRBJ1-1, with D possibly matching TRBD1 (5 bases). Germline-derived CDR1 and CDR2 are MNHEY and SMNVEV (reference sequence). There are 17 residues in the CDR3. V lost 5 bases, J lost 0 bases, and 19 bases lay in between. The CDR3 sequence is CASSLRGGGLLNTEAFF. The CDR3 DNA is TGTGCCAGCAGTCTCCGGGGGGGAGGGTTGTTGAACACTGAAGCTTTCTTT.

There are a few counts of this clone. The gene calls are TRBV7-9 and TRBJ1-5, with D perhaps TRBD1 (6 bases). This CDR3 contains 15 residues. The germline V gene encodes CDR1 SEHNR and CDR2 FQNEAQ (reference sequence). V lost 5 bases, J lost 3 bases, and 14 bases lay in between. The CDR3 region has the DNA TGTGCCAGCAGCGGGGGGGCAGGGTCCAATCAGCCCCAGCATTTT. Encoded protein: CASSGGAGSNQPQHF.

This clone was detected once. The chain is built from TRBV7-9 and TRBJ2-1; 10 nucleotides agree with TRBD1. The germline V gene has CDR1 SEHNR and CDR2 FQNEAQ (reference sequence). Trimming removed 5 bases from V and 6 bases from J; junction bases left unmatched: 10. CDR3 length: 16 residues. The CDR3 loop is CASSGWDRGLSNEQFF. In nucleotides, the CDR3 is TGTGCCAGCAGCGGATGGGACAGGGGCCTATCCAATGAGCAGTTCTTC.

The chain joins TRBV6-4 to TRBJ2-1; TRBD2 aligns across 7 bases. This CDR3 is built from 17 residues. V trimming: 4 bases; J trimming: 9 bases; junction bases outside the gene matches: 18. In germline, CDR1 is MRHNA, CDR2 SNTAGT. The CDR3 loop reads CASSARESSWGPIEQFF. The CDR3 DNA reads TGTGCCAGCAGTGCGCGGGAGTCATCGTGGGGACCAATTGAGCAGTTCTTC.

CDR3 sequence: CASAGTGSHGAWNTIYF. CDR3 DNA sequence: TGTGCCAGTGCCGGGACAGGGAGCCACGGCGCCTGGAACACCATATATTTT. This chain joins TRBV27 and TRBJ1-3, with 9 bases fitting TRBD1. This CDR3 spans 17 amino acids. J lost 7 bases, V lost 9 bases, and 19 bases had no gene match. The germline CDR1 and CDR2 sequences are MNHEY and SMNVEV (reference sequence).

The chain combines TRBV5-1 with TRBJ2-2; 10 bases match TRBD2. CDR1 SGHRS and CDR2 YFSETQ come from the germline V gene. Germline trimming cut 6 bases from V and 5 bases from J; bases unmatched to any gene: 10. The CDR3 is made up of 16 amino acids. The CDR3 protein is CASTRQREGRTGELFF. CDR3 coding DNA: TGCGCCAGCACTCGGCAGCGGGAGGGCCGAACCGGGGAGCTGTTTTTT.

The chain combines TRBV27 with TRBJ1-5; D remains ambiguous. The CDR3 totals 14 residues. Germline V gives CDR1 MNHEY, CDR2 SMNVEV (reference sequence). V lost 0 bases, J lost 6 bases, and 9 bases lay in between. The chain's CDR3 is CASSLSGWGQPQHF. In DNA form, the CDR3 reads TGTGCCAGCAGTTTATCCGGTTGGGGTCAGCCCCAGCATTTT.

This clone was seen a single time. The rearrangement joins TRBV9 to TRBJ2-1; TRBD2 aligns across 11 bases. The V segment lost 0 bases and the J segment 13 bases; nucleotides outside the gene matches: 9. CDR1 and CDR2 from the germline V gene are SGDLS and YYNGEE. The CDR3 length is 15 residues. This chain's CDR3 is CASSVGTSGPYQQFF. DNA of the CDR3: TGTGCCAGCAGCGTAGGGACTAGCGGGCCCTATCAACAGTTCTTC. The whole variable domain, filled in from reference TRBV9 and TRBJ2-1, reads DSGVTQTPKHLITATGQRVTLRCSPRSGDLSVYWYQQSLDQGLQFLIQYYNGEERAKGNILERFSAQQFPDLHSELNLSSLELGDSALYFCASSVGTSGPYQQFFGPGTRLTVL.

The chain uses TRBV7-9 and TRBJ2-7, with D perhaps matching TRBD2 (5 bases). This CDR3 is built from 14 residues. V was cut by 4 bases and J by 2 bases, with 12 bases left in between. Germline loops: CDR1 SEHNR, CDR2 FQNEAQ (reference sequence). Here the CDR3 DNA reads TGTGCCAGCAGCTCCGGGATAACCACCTACGAGCAGTACTTC. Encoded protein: CASSSGITTYEQYF. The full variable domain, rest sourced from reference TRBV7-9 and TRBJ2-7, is DTGVSQNPRHKITKRGQNVTFRCDPISEHNRLYWYRQTLGQGPEFLTYFQNEAQLEKSRLLSDRFSAERPKGSFSTLEIQRTEQGDSAMYLCASSSGITTYEQYFGPGTRLTVT.

CDR3 region: CASSIRAGGTEAFF. For the CDR3, the DNA is TGTGCCAGTAGTATCAGGGCCGGAGGCACTGAAGCTTTCTTT. V gene TRBV19 combines with J gene TRBJ1-1, with a weak D call TRBD1 (5 bases). V was trimmed by 3 bases and J by 4 bases, leaving 12 bases between them. Germline values: CDR1 LNHDA, CDR2 SQIVND (reference sequence). This CDR3 region has 14 residues.

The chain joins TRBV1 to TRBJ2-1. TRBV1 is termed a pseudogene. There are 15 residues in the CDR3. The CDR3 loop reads CTTYKDANSGNEQFF. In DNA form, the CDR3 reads TGCACCACCTACAAAGACGCAAATTCCGGCAATGAGCAGTTCTTC.

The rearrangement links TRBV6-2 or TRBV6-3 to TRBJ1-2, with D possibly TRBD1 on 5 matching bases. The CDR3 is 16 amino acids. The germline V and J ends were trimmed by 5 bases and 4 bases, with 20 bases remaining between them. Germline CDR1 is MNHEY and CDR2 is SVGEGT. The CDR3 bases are TGTGCCAGCAGTGCTTCGGGCAGGGCAAACCGCTATGGCTACACCTTC. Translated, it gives CASSASGRANRYGYTF.

The CDR3 here is CASSDYTRGGRDTEAFF. The CDR3 bases are TGTGCCAGCAGTGACTACACACGGGGCGGTAGGGACACTGAAGCTTTCTTT. The gene calls are TRBV6-1 and TRBJ1-1, with D tentatively TRBD1 (5 bases). The CDR3 totals 17 residues. V dropped 3 bases and J dropped 3 bases, with 20 bases sitting between them. From germline, CDR1 is MNHNS and CDR2 SASEGT.

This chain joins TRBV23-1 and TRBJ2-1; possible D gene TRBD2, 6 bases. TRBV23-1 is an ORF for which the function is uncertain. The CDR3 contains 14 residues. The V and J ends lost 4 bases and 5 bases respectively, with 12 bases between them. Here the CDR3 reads CASSRSGPNNEQFF. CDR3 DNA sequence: TGCGCCAGCAGTCGGAGCGGGCCAAACAATGAGCAGTTCTTC.

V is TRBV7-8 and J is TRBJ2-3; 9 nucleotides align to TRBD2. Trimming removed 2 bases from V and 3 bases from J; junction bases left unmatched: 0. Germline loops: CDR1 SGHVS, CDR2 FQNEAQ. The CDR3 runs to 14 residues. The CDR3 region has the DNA TGTGCCAGCAGCTTACTAGCGGGAACAGATACGCAGTATTTT. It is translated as CASSLLAGTDTQYF.

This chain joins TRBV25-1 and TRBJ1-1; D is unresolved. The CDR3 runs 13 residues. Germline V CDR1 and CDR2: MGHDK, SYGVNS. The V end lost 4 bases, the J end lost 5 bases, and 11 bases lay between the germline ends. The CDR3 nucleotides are TGTGCCAGCAGTGTGATGTTAGGGACTGAAGCTTTCTTT. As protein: CASSVMLGTEAFF.

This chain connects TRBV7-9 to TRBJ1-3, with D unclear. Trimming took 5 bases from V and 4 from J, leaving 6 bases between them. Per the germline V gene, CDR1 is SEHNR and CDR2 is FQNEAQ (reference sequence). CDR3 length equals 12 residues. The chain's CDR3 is CASSQGGNTIYF. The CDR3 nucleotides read TGTGCCAGCAGCCAAGGGGGAAACACCATATATTTT.

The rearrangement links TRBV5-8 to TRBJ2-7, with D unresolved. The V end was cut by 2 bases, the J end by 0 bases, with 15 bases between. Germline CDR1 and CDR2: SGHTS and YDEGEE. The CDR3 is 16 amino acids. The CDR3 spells CASSLRQGRSSYEQYF. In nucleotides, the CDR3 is TGTGCCAGCAGCTTAAGACAAGGTCGAAGCTCCTACGAGCAGTACTTC.

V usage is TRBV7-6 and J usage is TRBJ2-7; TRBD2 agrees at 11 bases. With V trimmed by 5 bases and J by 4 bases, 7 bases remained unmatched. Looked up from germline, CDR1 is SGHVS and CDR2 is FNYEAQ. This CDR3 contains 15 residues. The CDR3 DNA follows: TGTGCCAGCAGCGAAGTCGCTAGCGGGAGGTACGAGCAGTACTTC. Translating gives CASSEVASGRYEQYF.

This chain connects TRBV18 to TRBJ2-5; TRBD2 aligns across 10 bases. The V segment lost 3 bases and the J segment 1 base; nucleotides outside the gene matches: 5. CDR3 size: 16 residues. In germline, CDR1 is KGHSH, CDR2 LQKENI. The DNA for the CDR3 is TGTGCCAGCTCACCTCGGACTAGCGGCCGCCAAGAGACCCAGTACTTC. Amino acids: CASSPRTSGRQETQYF.

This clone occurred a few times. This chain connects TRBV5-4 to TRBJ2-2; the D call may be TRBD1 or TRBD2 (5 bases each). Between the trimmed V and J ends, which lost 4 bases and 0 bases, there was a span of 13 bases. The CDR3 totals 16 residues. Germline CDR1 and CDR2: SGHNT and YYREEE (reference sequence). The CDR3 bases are TGTGCCAGCAGCGTCCGGGACCGCGCGAACACCGGGGAGCTGTTTTTT. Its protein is CASSVRDRANTGELFF.

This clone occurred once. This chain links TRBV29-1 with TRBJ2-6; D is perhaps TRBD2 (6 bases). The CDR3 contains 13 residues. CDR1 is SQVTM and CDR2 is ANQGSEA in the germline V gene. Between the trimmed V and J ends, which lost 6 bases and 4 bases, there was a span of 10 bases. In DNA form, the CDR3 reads TGCAGCGTGGAGGGTACGGGGGCCAACGTCCTGACTTTC. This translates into CSVEGTGANVLTF. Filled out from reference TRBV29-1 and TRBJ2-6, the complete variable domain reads SAVISQKPSRDICQRGTSLTIQCQVDSQVTMMFWYRQQPGQSLTLIATANQGSEATYESGFVIDKFPISRPNLTFSTLTVSNMSPEDSSIYLCSVEGTGANVLTFGAGSRLTVL.